The T cell receptor beta chain under discussion was sequenced for a study of T cell repertoires in cytomegalovirus infection. On the study more broadly: Public TCR beta signatures marked donors with CMV infection and the matching HLA. Study outcomes and limitations: Predominance within the ex vivo response was attributable to HLA-C-restricted CMV-specific TCR beta clonotypes. Summed frequency of shared TCR beta families picked out CMV carriers who also had the relevant HLA.

TCRdb reprocessed the reads via MiXCR and lists one record per CDR3 protein. The sample lists 180,000 or so distinct CDR3 sequences, roughly 15% occurring once. Worth noting for this clonotype: Its antigen is still unknown.

Sequencing was performed on CD8+ T cells from PBMCs. The clonotype originates from a human donor in good health (CMV status not recorded). Some clones in this sample may be carry-over from other donors' samples.

CDR3: CASSEANGLPYEQYF. CDR3 nucleotides: TGTGCCAGCAGTGAAGCGAACGGTCTTCCCTACGAGCAGTACTTC. V and J are TRBV2 and TRBJ2-7; D is unresolved. V lost 0 bases and J 2 bases, leaving 11 bases between the germline ends. Germline V gene sequence: CDR1 SNHLY, CDR2 FYNNEI. This CDR3 region has 15 residues.